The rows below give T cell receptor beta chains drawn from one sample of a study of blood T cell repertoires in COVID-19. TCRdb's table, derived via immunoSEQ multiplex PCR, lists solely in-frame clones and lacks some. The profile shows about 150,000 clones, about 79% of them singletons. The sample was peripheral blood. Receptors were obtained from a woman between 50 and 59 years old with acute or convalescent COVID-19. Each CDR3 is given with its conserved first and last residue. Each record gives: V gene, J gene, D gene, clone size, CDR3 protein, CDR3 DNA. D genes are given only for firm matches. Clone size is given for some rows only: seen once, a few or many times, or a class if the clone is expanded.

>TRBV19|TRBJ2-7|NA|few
CASICNREWSYEQYF
TGTGCCAGTATATGCAACAGGGAGTGGTCCTACGAGCAGTACTTC
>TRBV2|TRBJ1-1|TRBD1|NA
CASSVGQGVAEAFF
TGTGCCAGCAGTGTTGGACAGGGGGTTGCTGAAGCTTTCTTT
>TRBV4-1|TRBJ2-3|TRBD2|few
CASSHRRGIDTQYF
TGCGCCAGCAGCCACCGGCGGGGGATAGATACGCAGTATTTT
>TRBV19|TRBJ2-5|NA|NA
CASSIGQEETQYF
TGTGCCAGTAGTATAGGGCAAGAAGAGACCCAGTACTTC
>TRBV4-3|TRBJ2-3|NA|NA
CASSQDPTGTGTQYF
TGCGCCAGCAGCCAAGACCCTACAGGGACGGGTACGCAGTATTTT
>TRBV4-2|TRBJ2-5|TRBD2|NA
CASSQDRLAGVRGETQYF
TGTGCCAGCAGCCAAGATCGGCTAGCGGGAGTACGGGGGGAGACCCAGTACTTC
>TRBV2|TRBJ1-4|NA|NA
CATTIGQFTEKLFF
TGTGCCACCACCATCGGACAGTTCACCGAAAAACTGTTTTTT
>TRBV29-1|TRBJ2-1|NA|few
CSTDGWSNEQFF
TGCAGCACCGACGGGTGGAGCAATGAGCAGTTCTTC
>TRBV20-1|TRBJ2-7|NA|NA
CSASLLGGRTYEQYF
TGCAGTGCTAGTCTCCTGGGCGGCAGGACTTACGAGCAGTACTTC
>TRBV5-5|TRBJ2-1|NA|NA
CASRKQGYDEQFF
TGTGCCAGCAGGAAACAGGGTTACGATGAGCAGTTCTTC
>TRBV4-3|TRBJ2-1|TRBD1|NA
CASSPRWDRADNEQFF
TGCGCCAGCAGCCCCAGATGGGACAGGGCCGACAATGAGCAGTTCTTC
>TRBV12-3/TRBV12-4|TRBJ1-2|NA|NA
CASSLNGNYGYTF
TGTGCCAGCAGTTTAAACGGGAATTATGGCTACACCTTC
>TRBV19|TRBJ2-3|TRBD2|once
CASSITLAGVTTDTQYF
TGTGCCAGTAGTATAACCCTAGCGGGAGTTACCACAGATACGCAGTATTTT
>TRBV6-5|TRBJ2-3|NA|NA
CASSPSSDTQYF
TGTGCCAGCAGTCCGTCTTCAGATACGCAGTATTTT
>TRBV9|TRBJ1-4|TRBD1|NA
CASSEEVPGQGRNEKLFF
TGTGCCAGCAGCGAAGAAGTCCCGGGACAGGGTCGGAATGAAAAACTGTTTTTT
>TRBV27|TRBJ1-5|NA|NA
CASSSGNQPQHF
TGTGCCAGCAGTTCGGGGAATCAGCCCCAGCATTTT
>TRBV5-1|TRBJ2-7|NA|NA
CASTPGREDYEQYF
TGCGCCAGTACTCCGGGAAGGGAGGACTACGAGCAGTACTTC
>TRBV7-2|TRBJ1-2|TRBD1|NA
CASSPDRVGYTF
TGTGCCAGCAGCCCGGACAGGGTGGGCTACACCTTC
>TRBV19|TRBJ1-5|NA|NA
CASSMGRGLFNQPQHF
TGTGCCAGTAGTATGGGCAGGGGTTTGTTCAATCAGCCCCAGCATTTT
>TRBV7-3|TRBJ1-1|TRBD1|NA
CASSLHGQGYTEAFF
TGTGCCAGCAGCTTACACGGACAGGGCTACACTGAAGCTTTCTTT
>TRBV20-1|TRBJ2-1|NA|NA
CSARDPPKQFF
TGCAGTGCTAGAGACCCCCCAAAGCAGTTCTTC
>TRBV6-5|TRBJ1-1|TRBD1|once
CASVTGATEAFF
TGTGCCAGCGTTACAGGGGCCACTGAAGCTTTCTTT
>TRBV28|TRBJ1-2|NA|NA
CASRLGFDYGYTF
TGTGCCAGCAGGCTGGGCTTTGACTATGGCTACACCTTC
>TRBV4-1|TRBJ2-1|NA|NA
CASSQTTGGRGEQFF
TGCGCCAGCAGCCAAACGACGGGGGGCCGAGGTGAGCAGTTCTTC
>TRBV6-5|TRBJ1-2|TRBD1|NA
CASSSSYRGQVYGYTF
TGTGCCAGCAGTTCCTCCTACAGGGGGCAGGTCTATGGCTACACCTTC
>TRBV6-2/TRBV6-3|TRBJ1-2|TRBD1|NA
CASSYSNRGLFYGYTF
TGTGCCAGCAGTTACTCGAACAGGGGGCTTTTTTATGGCTACACCTTC
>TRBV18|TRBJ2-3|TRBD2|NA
CASSPVREVVSDTQYF
TGTGCCAGCTCACCAGTGCGGGAGGTTGTTTCGGATACGCAGTATTTT
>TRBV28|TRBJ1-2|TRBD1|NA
CASNLQGGFNGYTF
TGTGCCAGCAACCTCCAGGGGGGCTTCAATGGCTACACCTTC
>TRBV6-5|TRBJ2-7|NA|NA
CASSRLGSYEQYF
TGTGCCAGCAGTCGACTAGGTTCCTACGAGCAGTACTTC